The clone carrying this TCR beta chain has at least ten counts. What it binds is not known. This entry belongs to a study of regulatory T cells in long-lasting Graves disease. Overall study findings and caveats: TRBV28, TRBJ1-2 and TRBJ2-5 emerged as the favored segments in persistent disease.

This CDR3 is 16 amino acids long. Germline values: CDR1 MNHNS, CDR2 SASEGT. V lost 4 bases, J lost 0 bases, and 5 bases stayed unmatched. Both iRepertoire HTBI primers and Arm-PCR of CDR3 regions were used to build the TCR beta libraries. Per the study methods: Throughout the samples, researchers identified around 65 TRBV and 14 TRBJ segments. MiXCR was run by TCRdb on the multiplex PCR reads, yielding one entry per CDR3 protein. The V and J calls were not made by the authors but by TCRdb's processing. Of more than 400,000 distinct CDR3 sequences in the sample, roughly 17% are singletons; the top ten hold approximately 12%. The time point was: newly diagnosed GD, antithyroid drugs for less than 3 months. From PBMCs, RNA was extracted and then used to make the TCR library. The sample also formed part of further work on T cells in Graves' hyperthyroidism and ophthalmopathy. From that paper: Before onset, by a median of around six months, the model predicted ophthalmopathy.

The sequencing here drew on peripheral blood mononuclear cells (PBMCs), taken at new diagnosis, from a patient treated with antithyroid drugs. The J gene is TRBJ2-2, the V gene TRBV6-1, with 7 bases that match TRBD1. The sequence was obtained from a man aged 35 to 55 with Graves disease. The CDR3 sequence: CASSAGQFANTGELFF. In DNA, the CDR3 is TGTGCCAGCAGTGCGGGACAGTTCGCGAACACCGGGGAGCTGTTTTTT.